The clone carrying this T cell receptor (beta chain) was recorded many times. As yet, its antigen is unknown. Unique molecular identifiers tagged the TCRbeta library. TCRdb itself ran the PCR reads through MiXCR, one entry per CDR3 protein. The sample contains 130,000 to 150,000 distinct CDR3 sequences, about 9% of which appear only once. The CDR3 contains 16 residues. V lost 7 bases to trimming and J lost 5 bases; unmatched junction nucleotides: 11. These data belong to a study of T-cell reconstitution after alpha-beta-depleted transplantation in children. Study outcomes and limitations: One year after transplant, T-cell counts and diversity came mostly from newly produced T cells.

This chain uses TRBV12-3 or TRBV12-4 with TRBJ2-3; TRBD2 aligns across 11 bases. Sequencing was performed on PBMCs, mostly from graft donor cells, taken 180 days after TCRalphabeta/CD19-depleted stem cell transplant. The sequence derives from a female patient aged 2-10 years who had a stem cell transplant for congenital amegakaryocytic thrombocytopenia, so the T cells may come from the graft donor. CDR3 in DNA: TGTGCCAGCACCCTGGGTAGCGGGAGGGCCTTAGATACGCAGTATTTT. Translation: CASTLGSGRALDTQYF.